This TCR beta chain appears in the sequencing data of a study of blood T cell repertoires in COVID-19. The study recruited people aged about 18 to 95 years across approximately 24 US areas. Each participant's cohort was designated according to participant-reported clinical history. V was shortened by 4 bases and J by 11 bases, with 20 bases between the two germline ends. The length of the CDR3 is 14 residues. Germline V gene lookup returns CDR1 MDHEN and CDR2 SYDVKM. TCRdb keeps only in-frame clones here, not all; method: immunoSEQ multiplex PCR. The profile covers approximately 250,000 clones, with about 87% appearing a single time and about 3.4% taken by the ten largest.

The TCR comes from a woman aged 40 to 55 who had been exposed to COVID-19. The sequenced sample consisted of PBMCs or T cells enriched from blood (not recorded which). The chain uses TRBV28 and TRBJ1-1; maybe TRBD1 (6 bases). For the CDR3, the DNA is TGTGCCAGCAGTTCCCCGACAGGTTTTCTTTCCGCTTTCTTT. It codes for CASSSPTGFLSAFF.